The clone carrying this T cell receptor (beta chain) appeared many times. Its antigen remains unknown. Unique molecular identifiers were used to barcode this TCRbeta library. Each CDR3 protein gets one entry after TCRdb re-called the PCR reads with MiXCR. This table has under 300,000 distinct CDR3 sequences, around 10% appearing once. Germline assignment: CDR1 SGHRS and CDR2 YFSETQ. V lost 4 bases and J lost 3; bases outside the gene matches: 12. The CDR3 is made up of 16 amino acids. The sample originates from a study of T-cell reconstitution after alpha-beta-depleted transplantation in children. Whole-study results and caveats: After transplant, high TCRbeta diversity at day 60 in some patients arose from surviving recipient T cells and thymic progenitors. There were reportedly several hundred expanded graft clones from which alpha-beta T cells came about two months after transplant. A year had passed since transplant, and T-cell counts and diversity by then came mostly from newly produced T cells.

This specimen was peripheral blood, taken 180 days after TCRalphabeta/CD19-depleted stem cell transplant. The sequence was collected from a male patient aged 2-15 years who had a stem cell transplant for chronic granulomatous disease, so the T cells may come from the graft donor. The chain couples TRBV5-1 to TRBJ1-2; 7 positions agree with TRBD1. The CDR3 protein is CASSPYRSGTDYGYTF. Written as DNA, the CDR3 is TGCGCCAGCAGCCCCTATCGTTCCGGGACAGACTATGGCTACACCTTC.